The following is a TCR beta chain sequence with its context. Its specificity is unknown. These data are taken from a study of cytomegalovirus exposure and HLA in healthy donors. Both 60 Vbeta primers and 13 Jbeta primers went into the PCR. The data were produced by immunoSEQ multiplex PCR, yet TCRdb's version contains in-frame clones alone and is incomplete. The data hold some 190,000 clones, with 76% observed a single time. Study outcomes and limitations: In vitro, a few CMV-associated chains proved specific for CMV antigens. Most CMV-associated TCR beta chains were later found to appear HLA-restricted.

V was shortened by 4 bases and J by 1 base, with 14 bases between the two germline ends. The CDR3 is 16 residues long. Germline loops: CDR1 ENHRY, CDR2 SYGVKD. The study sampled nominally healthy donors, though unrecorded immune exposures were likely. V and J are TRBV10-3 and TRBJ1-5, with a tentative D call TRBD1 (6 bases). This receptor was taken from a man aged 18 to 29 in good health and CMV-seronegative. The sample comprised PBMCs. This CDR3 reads CAISGTGITSNQPQHF. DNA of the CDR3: TGTGCCATCAGTGGCACAGGGATAACGAGCAATCAGCCCCAGCATTTT.